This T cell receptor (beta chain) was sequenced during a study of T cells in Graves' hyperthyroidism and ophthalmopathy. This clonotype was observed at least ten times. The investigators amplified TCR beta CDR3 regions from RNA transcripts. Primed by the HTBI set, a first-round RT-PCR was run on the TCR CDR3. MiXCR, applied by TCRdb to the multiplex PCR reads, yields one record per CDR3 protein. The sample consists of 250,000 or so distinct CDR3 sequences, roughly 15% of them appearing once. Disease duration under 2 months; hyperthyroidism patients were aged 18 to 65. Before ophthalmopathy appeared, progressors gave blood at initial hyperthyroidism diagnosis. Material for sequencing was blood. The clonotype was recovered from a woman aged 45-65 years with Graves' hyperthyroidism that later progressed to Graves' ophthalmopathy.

CDR3 sequence (DNA): TGTGCCAGCAGCGGGACACCCTACAATGAGCAGTTCTTC. It specifies CASSGTPYNEQFF. V gene TRBV28 combines with J gene TRBJ2-1; weak D call: TRBD1 (6 bases). Germline V gene lookup returns CDR1 MDHEN and CDR2 SYDVKM. Trimming removed 6 bases at V and 2 bases at J, with 8 bases between. This CDR3 contains 13 residues.